The clone carrying this T cell receptor (beta chain) appeared many times. Its specificity is unknown. The source of the sample is a study of blood T cells in healthy people across ages. Whole-study results and caveats: Changes seen in expanded clonotypes were possibly confounded by donor CMV status left unknown. When set beside aged donors, long-lived donors presented more naive CD4+ cells and higher diversity. Unsorted PBMCs ruled out conclusive naive versus antigen-experienced comparison.

Combining a sample-barcoded 5' primer with a J-beta primer mix, a second PCR ran for about 7 to 12 cycles. TCRdb passed the 5' RACE reads through MiXCR, listing each CDR3 protein once. The sample holds around 870,000 distinct CDR3 sequences, around 26% seen once. V lost 3 bases and J lost 5, with 20 bases in between. CDR1 and CDR2 (germline): SGHRS, YFSETQ. The CDR3 has 16 residues. The TCR comes from a woman older than 75 in good health. The sample taken for sequencing was blood. The rearrangement links TRBV5-1 to TRBJ2-5; perhaps TRBD1 as D (5 bases). In DNA form, the CDR3 reads TGCGCCAGCAGCTCCCAAGGTTTAGTGGGGCGGGAGACCCAGTACTTC. Residues: CASSSQGLVGRETQYF.